The next 23 T cell receptor beta chains were all read from a single sample in a study of beta chain features in type 1 diabetes (dated by TCRdb to 2016 to 2019). The full study reports these points: A moderate but significant shortening of TCRB CDR3 length was observed in type 1 diabetes patients in all four CD4+ subsets.

The library came from the immunoSEQ multiplex PCR assay. The entire isolated RNA was reverse transcribed using the High Capacity cDNA Reverse Transcription Kit, and thus expressed TCRB transcripts were sequenced. The table comes from immuneACCESS by way of TCRdb, which keeps in-frame sequences with V and J called. Part of the clones is missing from these tables; in studies checked, under half for an unresolved V gene and the rest for unknown reasons. This sample comprises fewer than 350,000 clones, 14% to 15% of them detected only once. The ten biggest clones cover less than 0.02% of the sample. No antigen is known for these receptors. The specimen was naive CD4+ T cells from blood. This specimen's cell subset or site label, interpreted: true naive CD4+ T cells. Receptors were obtained from a man younger than 30 with type 1 diabetes.

J is TRBJ2-1 and V is TRBV18, with 11 bases that match TRBD2. Germline V gives CDR1 KGHSH, CDR2 LQKENI. Trimming took 2 bases from V and 2 from J; bases not matched to a gene: 5. The CDR3 totals 17 residues. CDR3 in DNA: TGTGCCAGCTCACCATCCACTAGCGGGGGAACCTACAATGAGCAGTTCTTC. This sequence encodes CASSPSTSGGTYNEQFF.

The rearrangement links TRBV2 to TRBJ2-3; TRBD1 agrees at 7 bases. V was clipped by 6 bases and J by 2 bases; unmatched bases: 5. Germline lookup yields CDR1 SNHLY and CDR2 FYNNEI. This CDR3 has 14 residues. CDR3 sequence reads: CASRGDSNTDTQYF. CDR3 DNA sequence: TGTGCCAGCAGGGGGGACAGCAACACAGATACGCAGTATTTT.

The V gene is TRBV18, the J gene TRBJ2-1; 11 bases agree with TRBD2. The germline CDR1 and CDR2 sequences are KGHSH and LQKENI. V was clipped by 0 bases and J by 2 bases; unmatched bases: 3. The length of the CDR3 is 17 residues. The DNA of the CDR3 is TGTGCCAGCTCACCACCGGGACTAGCGGTACCCTACAATGAGCAGTTCTTC. Protein: CASSPPGLAVPYNEQFF.

Ten or more counts support this clone. The chain is built from TRBV29-1 and TRBJ2-5; a possible D gene is TRBD1 (6 bases). Germline lookup yields CDR1 SQVTM and CDR2 ANQGSEA. The CDR3 contains 12 residues. Trimming removed 7 bases at V and 0 bases at J, with 9 bases between. The CDR3 coding sequence is TGCAGCGCTGGGGGCAACCAAGAGACCCAGTACTTC. Translating gives CSAGGNQETQYF.

This chain connects TRBV2 to TRBJ1-2; no reliable D call. The CDR3 spans 12 residues. CDR1 SNHLY and CDR2 FYNNEI come from the germline V gene. V lost 4 bases and J lost 7, with 10 bases in between. CDR3 coding DNA: TGTGCCAGCAGTGGAGAAGCCATTGGCTACACCTTC. Protein: CASSGEAIGYTF.

This chain uses TRBV7-2 with TRBJ2-5, with 7 nucleotides matching TRBD2. The length of the CDR3 is 15 residues. Germline assignment: CDR1 SGHTA and CDR2 FQGNSA. V shed 5 bases, J shed 5 bases, and the junction held 11 bases outside the gene matches. The CDR3 is CASSPRTSEAETQYF. CDR3 DNA: TGTGCCAGCAGCCCAAGGACTAGTGAGGCGGAGACCCAGTACTTC. Supplemented by reference TRBV7-2 and TRBJ2-5, the full variable domain reads GAGVSQSPSNKVTEKGKDVELRCDPISGHTALYWYRQSLGQGLEFLIYFQGNSAPDKSGLPSDRFSAERTGGSVSTLTIQRTQQEDSAVYLCASSPRTSEAETQYFGPGTRLLVL.

The V gene is TRBV4-1, the J gene TRBJ1-2, with no clear D. The CDR3 loop spans 14 amino acids. V gave up 4 bases and J gave up 0 bases, with 9 bases separating them. CDR1 and CDR2 from the germline V gene are MGHRA and YSYEKL. CDR3 bases: TGCGCCAGCAGCCCGGTGCTTACTAACTATGGCTACACCTTC. It specifies CASSPVLTNYGYTF.

The chain joins TRBV18 to TRBJ1-1, with no clear D. The germline V gene encodes CDR1 KGHSH and CDR2 LQKENI. This CDR3 has 16 residues. V dropped 1 base and J dropped 4 bases, with 16 bases sitting between them. CDR3 residues: CASSPREPRVGTEAFF. The DNA for the CDR3 is TGTGCCAGCTCACCACGAGAACCGCGGGTTGGCACTGAAGCTTTCTTT.

This clone was recorded a few times. The chain uses TRBV5-1 and TRBJ1-1, with D possibly matching TRBD1 (5 bases). With 4 bases removed from V and 5 bases from J, the gap between germline ends came to 15 bases. Germline V gene lookup returns CDR1 SGHRS and CDR2 YFSETQ. The CDR3 contains 14 residues. The CDR3 region has the DNA TGCGCCAGCAGCCCTACCGGGGGGAGGACTGAAGCTTTCTTT. Residues: CASSPTGGRTEAFF.

The rearrangement links TRBV4-3 to TRBJ2-1, with a weak D call TRBD1 (6 bases). This CDR3 is built from 15 residues. Deletions cut 0 bases from V and 9 bases from J, with 15 bases between. CDR1 and CDR2 (germline): LGHNA, YSLEER. DNA for the CDR3: TGCGCCAGCAGCCAAGATGGGACAAGTCACTTTGAGCAGTTCTTC. Translation gives CASSQDGTSHFEQFF.

The chain has TRBV2 and TRBJ2-7, with 8 bases identical to TRBD1. Per the germline V gene, CDR1 is SNHLY and CDR2 is FYNNEI. The CDR3 totals 13 residues. The ends lost 6 bases at V and 10 bases at J; junction bases unmatched: 11. The CDR3 coding sequence is TGTGCCAGCAGCGCTGGACAGGGTCCTTTACAGTACTTC. Its translation is CASSAGQGPLQYF.

V gene TRBV29-1 combines with J gene TRBJ2-1; perhaps TRBD2 as D (5 bases). There are 15 residues in the CDR3. CDR1 is SQVTM, CDR2 ANQGSEA, per germline. The V end was cut by 4 bases, the J end by 4 bases, with 17 bases between. CDR3: CSVGRGSSQYNEQFF. The DNA of the CDR3 is TGCAGCGTTGGAAGAGGGTCGTCCCAATACAATGAGCAGTTCTTC.

The J gene is TRBJ2-5, the V gene TRBV5-6; D uncertain. CDR1 and CDR2 (germline): SGHDT, YYEEEE. The CDR3 spans 14 residues. V was cut by 0 bases and J by 5 bases, with 11 bases left in between. The CDR3 DNA is TGTGCCAGCAGCTTGGCTGGGTCGAGGGAGACCCAGTACTTC. Translation gives CASSLAGSRETQYF.

The chain links TRBV19 to TRBJ2-7; the D gene is possibly TRBD1 (5 bases). V was shortened by 4 bases and J by 2 bases, with 9 bases between the two germline ends. The CDR3 runs to 13 residues. From germline, CDR1 is LNHDA and CDR2 SQIVND (reference sequence). CDR3 region: CASSNPRAYEQYF. In nucleotides, the CDR3 is TGTGCCAGTAGTAATCCCAGGGCCTACGAGCAGTACTTC.

In this sample, this clone turned up a few times. Additional DNA sequences in this sample encode the identical CDR3. The chain recombines TRBV5-1 with TRBJ2-3, with D perhaps TRBD1 (5 bases). V was cut by 4 bases and J by 2 bases, with 11 bases left in between. The CDR3 is made up of 14 amino acids. Germline loops: CDR1 SGHRS, CDR2 YFSETQ. CDR3 nucleotides: TGCGCCAGCAGCAGTCAGGGTTCCACAGATACGCAGTATTTT. Translating gives CASSSQGSTDTQYF.

The rearrangement joins TRBV5-1 to TRBJ2-5; 13 bases line up with TRBD2. Germline lookup yields CDR1 SGHRS and CDR2 YFSETQ. The CDR3 has 15 amino acids. With 2 bases clipped from V and 3 bases from J, the junction kept 1 base outside the gene matches. The CDR3 DNA reads TGCGCCAGCAGCTTACTAGCGGGAGGGGAAGAGACCCAGTACTTC. Translation: CASSLLAGGEETQYF.

This clone was seen a handful of times. Since the CDR3 does not end with the conserved phenylalanine or tryptophan, this likely comes from a read error. No DNA is shown, since the ends of the CDR3 on it are uncertain; the CDR3 is the one TCRdb lists. The genes are TRBV7-2 and TRBJ2-3; whether TRBD2, the table's D call, matches the DNA was not checked. Looked up from germline, CDR1 is SGHTA and CDR2 is FQGNSA. The CDR3 spans 12 residues, counting both ends. The chain's CDR3 is CASSPASGGPNV.

In this sample, this clone turned up once. The V and J genes are TRBV7-9 and TRBJ2-4; a possible D gene is TRBD2 (7 bases). Per the germline V gene, CDR1 is SEHNR and CDR2 is FQNEAQ (reference sequence). The germline V and J ends were trimmed by 5 bases and 3 bases, with 11 bases remaining between them. This CDR3 has 14 residues. The CDR3 loop reads CASSRGGVKNIQYF. For the CDR3, the DNA is TGTGCCAGCAGCAGGGGGGGGGTCAAAAACATTCAGTACTTC.

This clone was counted ten times or more. As DNA, the CDR3 is TGCAGCGTGGGGGGACTAGCGGGAGATACGCAGTATTTT. Translation: CSVGGLAGDTQYF. The chain recombines TRBV29-1 with TRBJ2-3; TRBD2 matches 12 bases. CDR3 size: 13 residues. Per the germline V gene, CDR1 is SQVTM and CDR2 is ANQGSEA. The V and J ends lost 6 bases and 5 bases, in that order; junction bases with no gene match: 3.

This clone was detected only a few times. The chain links TRBV29-1 to TRBJ1-2; no clear D. Germline lookup yields CDR1 SQVTM and CDR2 ANQGSEA. The CDR3 sequence is 10 residues long. With 4 bases removed from V and 4 bases from J, the gap between germline ends came to 4 bases. CDR3 nucleotides: TGCAGCGTTGCCCTCTATGGCTACACCTTC. It is translated as CSVALYGYTF.

V usage is TRBV6-1 and J usage is TRBJ2-5, with 11 bases aligning to TRBD2. J lost 2 bases, V lost 10 bases, and 9 bases had no gene match. This CDR3 contains 15 residues. CDR1 is MNHNS, CDR2 SASEGT, per germline. In nucleotides, the CDR3 is TGTGCCAACAAACTAGCGGGGGCCTCTCAAGAGACCCAGTACTTC. Protein: CANKLAGASQETQYF.

This clone was observed a few times. The chain carries TRBV29-1 and TRBJ2-7; D is possibly TRBD2 (6 bases). Trimming removed 4 bases at V and 4 bases at J, with 11 bases between. This CDR3 spans 12 amino acids. Germline CDR1 reads SQVTM; CDR2 reads ANQGSEA. The CDR3 sequence: CSVVESGYEQYF. The DNA for the CDR3 is TGCAGCGTTGTCGAGAGCGGGTACGAGCAGTACTTC.

The chain employs TRBV5-6 and TRBJ1-2; 7 bases match TRBD1. The ends lost 3 bases at V and 6 bases at J; junction bases unmatched: 14. The CDR3 is made up of 16 amino acids. Per germline, CDR1 SGHDT and CDR2 YYEEEE. For the CDR3, the DNA is TGTGCCAGCAGCTGGAGGGCAGGGGGTCAGCAGGATGGCTACACCTTC. Protein sequence: CASSWRAGGQQDGYTF.